What follows is one T cell receptor (beta chain) and its context. Its antigen is not identified. The data are from a study of naive and memory T cell subsets. General study results and limits: The RNA method is potentially sensitive to activation and differentiation changes.

The germline CDR1 and CDR2 sequences are DFQATT and SNEGSKA (reference sequence). The CDR3 spans 12 residues. V dropped 5 bases and J dropped 9 bases, with 14 bases sitting between them. Adult healthy volunteers gave 2.5 ml peripheral blood for whole-blood RNA. An oligonucleotide containing a UMI was ligated to the 3' end of TCR cDNA. Input was roughly 1 to 1000 ng of DNase-treated total RNA without cell sorting. Blood and skin TCR RNA was reverse transcribed with alpha and beta constant primers. Amplification of ligated cDNA took four PCR rounds with SP2 and nested alpha and beta constant primers. Each CDR3 protein gets one entry after TCRdb re-called the 5' RACE reads with MiXCR. The table shows more than 20,000 distinct CDR3 sequences, with roughly a quarter occurring only once.

This rearrangement joins TRBV20-1 to TRBJ2-1; unclear D gene. This clonotype originated in a female donor in good health. Here the CDR3 reads CSAPHSGPEQFF. CDR3 in DNA: TGCAGTGCTCCTCATTCTGGGCCTGAGCAGTTCTTC.